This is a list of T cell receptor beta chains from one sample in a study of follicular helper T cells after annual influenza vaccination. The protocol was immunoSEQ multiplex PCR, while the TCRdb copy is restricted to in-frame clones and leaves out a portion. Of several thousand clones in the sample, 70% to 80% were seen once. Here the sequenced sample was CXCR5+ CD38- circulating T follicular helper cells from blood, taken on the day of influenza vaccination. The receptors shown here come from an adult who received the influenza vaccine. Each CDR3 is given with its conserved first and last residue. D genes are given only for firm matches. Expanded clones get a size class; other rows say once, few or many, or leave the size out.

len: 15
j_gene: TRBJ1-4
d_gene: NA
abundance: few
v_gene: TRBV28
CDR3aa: CASRPRTPAGEKLFF
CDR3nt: TGTGCCAGCAGACCTAGAACACCGGCAGGCGAAAAACTGTTTTTT

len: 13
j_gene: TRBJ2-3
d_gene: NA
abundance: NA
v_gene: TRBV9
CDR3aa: CASSVTGGDTQYF
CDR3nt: TGTGCCAGCAGCGTTACCGGGGGAGATACGCAGTATTTT

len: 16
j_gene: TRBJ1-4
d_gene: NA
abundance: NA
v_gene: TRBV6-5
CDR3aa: CASSYSFSPTNEKLFF
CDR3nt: TGTGCCAGCAGTTACTCGTTCAGTCCAACTAATGAAAAACTGTTTTTT

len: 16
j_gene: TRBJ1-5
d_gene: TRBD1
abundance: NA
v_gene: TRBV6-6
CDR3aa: CASSYSGGQGYQPQHF
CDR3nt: TGTGCCAGCAGTTACTCGGGGGGACAGGGGTATCAGCCCCAGCATTTT

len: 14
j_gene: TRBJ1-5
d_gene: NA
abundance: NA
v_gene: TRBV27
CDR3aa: CASSFQRTDQPQHF
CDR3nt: TGTGCCAGCAGTTTTCAAAGGACAGATCAGCCCCAGCATTTT

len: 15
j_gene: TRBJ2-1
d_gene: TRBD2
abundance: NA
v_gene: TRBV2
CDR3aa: CASRIAGGSYNEQFF
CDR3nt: TGTGCCAGCAGGATAGCGGGTGGGTCCTACAATGAGCAGTTCTTC

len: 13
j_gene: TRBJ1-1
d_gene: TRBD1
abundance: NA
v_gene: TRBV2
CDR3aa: CAKQGQGTAEAFF
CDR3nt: TGTGCCAAACAAGGACAGGGGACGGCTGAAGCTTTCTTT

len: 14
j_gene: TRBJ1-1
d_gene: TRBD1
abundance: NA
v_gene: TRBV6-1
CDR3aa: CASSTMGQASEAFF
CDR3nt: TGTGCCAGCAGTACTATGGGACAGGCCTCTGAAGCTTTCTTT

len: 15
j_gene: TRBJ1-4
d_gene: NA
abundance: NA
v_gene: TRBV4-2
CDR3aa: CASSQDGRDNEKLFF
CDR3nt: TGTGCCAGCAGCCAAGATGGCAGGGATAATGAAAAACTGTTTTTT

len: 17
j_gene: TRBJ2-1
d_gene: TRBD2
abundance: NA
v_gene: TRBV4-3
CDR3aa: CASSLSGGGGTYNEQFF
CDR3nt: TGCGCCAGCAGCCTAAGTGGTGGGGGGGGTACCTACAATGAGCAGTTCTTC

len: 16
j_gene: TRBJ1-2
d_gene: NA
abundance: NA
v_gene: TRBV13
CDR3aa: CASSPRRLGEVAGYTF
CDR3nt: TGTGCCAGCAGCCCCAGACGGCTCGGGGAAGTAGCTGGCTACACCTTC

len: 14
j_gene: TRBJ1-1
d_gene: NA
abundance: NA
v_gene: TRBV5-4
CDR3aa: CASSEGTGRTEAFF
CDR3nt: TGTGCCAGCTCCGAGGGCACCGGGAGAACTGAAGCTTTCTTT

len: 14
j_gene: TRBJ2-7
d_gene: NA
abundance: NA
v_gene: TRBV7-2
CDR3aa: CASSLAGINYEQYF
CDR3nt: TGTGCCAGCAGCTTAGCGGGCATAAACTACGAGCAGTACTTC

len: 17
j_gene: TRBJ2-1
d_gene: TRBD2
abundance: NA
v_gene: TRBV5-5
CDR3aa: CASSLERTSGVYNEQFF
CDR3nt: TGTGCCAGCAGCTTGGAGAGGACTAGCGGGGTATACAATGAGCAGTTCTTC

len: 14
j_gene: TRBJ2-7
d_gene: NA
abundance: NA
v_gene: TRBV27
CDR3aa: CASSLRRTDHEQYF
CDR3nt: TGTGCCAGCAGTTTACGCCGGACGGACCACGAGCAGTACTTC

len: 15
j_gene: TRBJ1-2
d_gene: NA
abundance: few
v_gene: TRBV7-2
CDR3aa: CASSLVAGFNYGYTF
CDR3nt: TGTGCCAGCAGCTTAGTTGCAGGTTTTAACTATGGCTACACCTTC

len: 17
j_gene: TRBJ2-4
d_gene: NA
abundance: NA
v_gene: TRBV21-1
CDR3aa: CASRIRLAKQRKNIQYF
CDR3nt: TGTGCCAGCAGAATTAGGCTAGCTAAGCAAAGAAAAAACATTCAGTACTTC

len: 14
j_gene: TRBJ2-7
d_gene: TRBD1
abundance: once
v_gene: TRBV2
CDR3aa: CASRRTGVTHEQYF
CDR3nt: TGTGCCAGCAGGAGGACAGGGGTGACCCACGAGCAGTACTTC

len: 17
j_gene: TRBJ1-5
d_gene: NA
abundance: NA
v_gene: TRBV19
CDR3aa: CASTPGQTTQGNQPQHF
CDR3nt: TGTGCCAGTACCCCTGGACAGACCACTCAGGGGAATCAGCCCCAGCATTTT

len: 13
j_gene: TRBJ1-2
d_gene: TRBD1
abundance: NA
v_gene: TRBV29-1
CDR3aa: CSVEALDRAGYTF
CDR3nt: TGCAGCGTTGAAGCTCTAGACAGGGCCGGCTACACCTTC

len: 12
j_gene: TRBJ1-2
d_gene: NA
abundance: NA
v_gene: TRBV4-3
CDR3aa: CASSQDQLGYTF
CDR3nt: TGCGCCAGCAGCCAAGATCAGCTAGGCTACACCTTC

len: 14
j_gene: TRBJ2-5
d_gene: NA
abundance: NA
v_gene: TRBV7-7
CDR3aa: CASTPMGGGSAQYF
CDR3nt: TGTGCCAGCACCCCGATGGGAGGGGGTAGCGCCCAGTACTTC

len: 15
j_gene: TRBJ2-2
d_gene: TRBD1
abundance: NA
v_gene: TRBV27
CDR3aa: CASSPMTGSAGELFF
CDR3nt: TGTGCCAGCAGTCCAATGACAGGGTCGGCCGGGGAGCTGTTTTTT

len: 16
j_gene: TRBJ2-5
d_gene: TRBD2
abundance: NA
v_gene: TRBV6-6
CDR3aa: CASTPRGSGGAETQYF
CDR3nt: TGTGCCAGCACTCCACGGGGTAGCGGGGGTGCAGAGACCCAGTACTTC

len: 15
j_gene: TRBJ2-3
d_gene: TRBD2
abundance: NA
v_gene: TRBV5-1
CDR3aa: CASHGLAGVVDTQYF
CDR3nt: TGCGCCAGCCATGGGCTAGCGGGAGTAGTAGATACGCAGTATTTT

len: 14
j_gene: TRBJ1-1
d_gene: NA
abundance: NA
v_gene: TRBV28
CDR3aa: CASRERRRDTEAFF
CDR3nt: TGTGCCAGCAGAGAAAGGAGGAGGGACACTGAAGCTTTCTTT

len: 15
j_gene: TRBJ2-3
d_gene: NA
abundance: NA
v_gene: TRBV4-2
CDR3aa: CASSIGGTKGDTQYF
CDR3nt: TGTGCCAGCAGCATCGGCGGTACGAAGGGAGATACGCAGTATTTT

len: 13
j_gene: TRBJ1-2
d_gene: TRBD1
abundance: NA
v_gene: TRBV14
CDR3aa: CASSQTGLGGYTF
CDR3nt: TGTGCCAGCAGCCAGACAGGGTTGGGAGGCTACACCTTC

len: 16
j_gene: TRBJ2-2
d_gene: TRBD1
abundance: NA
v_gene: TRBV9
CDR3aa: CASSVGTGPNTGELFF
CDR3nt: TGTGCCAGCAGCGTGGGGACAGGGCCGAACACCGGGGAGCTGTTTTTT

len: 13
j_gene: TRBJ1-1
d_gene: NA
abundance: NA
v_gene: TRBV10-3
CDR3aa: CAISGRGGTEAFF
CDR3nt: TGTGCCATCAGTGGAAGGGGGGGCACTGAAGCTTTCTTT

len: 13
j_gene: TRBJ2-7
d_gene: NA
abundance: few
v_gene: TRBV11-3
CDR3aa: CASSLQENYEQYF
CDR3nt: TGTGCCAGCAGCTTACAGGAAAACTACGAGCAGTACTTC

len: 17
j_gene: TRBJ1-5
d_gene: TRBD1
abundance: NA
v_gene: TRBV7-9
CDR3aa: CASSLSGSARGGPTLHF
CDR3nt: TGTGCCAGCAGCTTATCGGGATCCGCACGAGGGGGCCCCACTCTGCATTTT

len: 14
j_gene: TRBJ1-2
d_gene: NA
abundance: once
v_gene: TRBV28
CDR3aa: CASSFSRTNYGYTF
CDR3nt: TGTGCCAGCAGTTTCTCCAGGACTAACTATGGCTACACCTTC

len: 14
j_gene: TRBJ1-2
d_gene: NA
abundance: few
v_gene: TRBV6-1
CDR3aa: CASSWDQKGYGYTF
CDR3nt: TGTGCCAGCAGTTGGGACCAGAAGGGCTATGGCTACACCTTC

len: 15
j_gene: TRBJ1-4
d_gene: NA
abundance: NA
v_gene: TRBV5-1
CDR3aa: CASSSATNRNEKLFF
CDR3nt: TGCGCCAGCAGCTCGGCGACCAATCGGAATGAAAAACTGTTTTTT

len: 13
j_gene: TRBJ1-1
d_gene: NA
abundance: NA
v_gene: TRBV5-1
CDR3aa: CATRGGENTEAFF
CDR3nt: TGCGCCACCCGAGGAGGGGAGAACACTGAAGCTTTCTTT

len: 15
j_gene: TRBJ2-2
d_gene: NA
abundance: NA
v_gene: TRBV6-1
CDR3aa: CASRWGREETGELFF
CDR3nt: TGTGCCAGCAGGTGGGGGCGCGAGGAAACCGGGGAGCTGTTTTTT

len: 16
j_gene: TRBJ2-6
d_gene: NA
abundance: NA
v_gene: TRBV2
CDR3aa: CASSEAGGSGANVLTF
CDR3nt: TGTGCCAGCAGTGAAGCAGGGGGCTCTGGGGCCAACGTCCTGACTTTC

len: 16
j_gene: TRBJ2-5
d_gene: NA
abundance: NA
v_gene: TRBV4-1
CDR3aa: CASSHEKGTVQETQYF
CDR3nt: TGCGCCAGCAGCCACGAAAAAGGAACAGTCCAAGAGACCCAGTACTTC

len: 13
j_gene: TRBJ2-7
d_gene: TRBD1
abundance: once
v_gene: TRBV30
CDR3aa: CAWSVGTGGRQYF
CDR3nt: TGTGCCTGGAGTGTGGGGACAGGAGGCCGGCAGTACTTC

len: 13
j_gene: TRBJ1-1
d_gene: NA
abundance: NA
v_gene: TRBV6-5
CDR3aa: CASSYSGRGEAFF
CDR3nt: TGTGCCAGCAGTTACTCGGGGCGGGGTGAAGCTTTCTTT

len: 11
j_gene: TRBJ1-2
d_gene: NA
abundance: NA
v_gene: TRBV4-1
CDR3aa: CASSQVAGYTF
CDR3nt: TGCGCCAGCAGCCAAGTGGCCGGCTACACCTTC

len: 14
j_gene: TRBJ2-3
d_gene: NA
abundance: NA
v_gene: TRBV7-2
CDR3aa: CASSLGPLTDTQYF
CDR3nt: TGTGCCAGCAGCTTAGGCCCACTCACAGATACGCAGTATTTT

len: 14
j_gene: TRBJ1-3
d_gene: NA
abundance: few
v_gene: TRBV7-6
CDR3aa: CASSQTLRGNTIYF
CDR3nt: TGTGCCAGCAGCCAGACCCTAAGGGGAAACACCATATATTTT